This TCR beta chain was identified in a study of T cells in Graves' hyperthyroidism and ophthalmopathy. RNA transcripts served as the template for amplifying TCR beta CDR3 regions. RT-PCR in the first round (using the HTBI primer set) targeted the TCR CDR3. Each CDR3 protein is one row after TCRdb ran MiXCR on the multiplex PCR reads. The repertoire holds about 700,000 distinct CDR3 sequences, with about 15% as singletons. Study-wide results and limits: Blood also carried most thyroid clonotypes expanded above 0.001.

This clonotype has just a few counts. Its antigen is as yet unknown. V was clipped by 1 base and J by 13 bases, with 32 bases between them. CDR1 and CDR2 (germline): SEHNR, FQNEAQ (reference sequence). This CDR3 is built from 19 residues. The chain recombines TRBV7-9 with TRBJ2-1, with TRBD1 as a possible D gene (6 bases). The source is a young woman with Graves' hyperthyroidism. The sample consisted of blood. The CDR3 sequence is CASSLVPIRGQTKLPFQFF. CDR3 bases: TGTGCCAGCAGCTTAGTACCGATCCGAGGACAGACAAAACTACCGTTCCAGTTCTTC.